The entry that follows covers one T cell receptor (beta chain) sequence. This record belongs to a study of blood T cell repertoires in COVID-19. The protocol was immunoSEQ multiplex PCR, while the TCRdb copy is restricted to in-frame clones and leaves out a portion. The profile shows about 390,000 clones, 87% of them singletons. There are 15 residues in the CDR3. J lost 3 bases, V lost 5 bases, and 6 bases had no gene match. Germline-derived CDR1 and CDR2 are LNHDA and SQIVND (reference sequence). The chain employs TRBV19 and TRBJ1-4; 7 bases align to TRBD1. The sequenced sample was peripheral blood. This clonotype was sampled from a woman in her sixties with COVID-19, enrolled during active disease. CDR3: CASSPRGLPNEKLFF. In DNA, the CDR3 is TGTGCCAGTAGTCCTAGGGGGCTTCCTAATGAAAAACTGTTTTTT.